This T cell receptor (beta chain) is from a study of shared clonotypes between healthy human individuals. Sequenced by immunoSEQ multiplex PCR; TCRdb stores in-frame clones only, minus some. Counted here are about 690,000 clones, roughly 87% occurring once; the ten biggest clones make up 30% to 40%. The CDR3 loop spans 12 amino acids. With 5 bases removed from V and 8 bases from J, the gap between germline ends came to 12 bases. The germline gives CDR1 SEHNR, CDR2 FQNEAQ (reference sequence). V gene TRBV7-9 combines with J gene TRBJ1-1; D unclear. The TCR originated in a man aged 18 to 30 in good health. Some clones in this sample may be carry-over from other donors' samples. The sample taken for sequencing was memory CD8+ T cells from PBMCs. The subset is: CD45RO+ cells pooled with CCR7-negative TemRA cells. The CDR3 loop is CASSPSRVEAFF. For the CDR3, the DNA is TGTGCCAGCAGCCCCTCTCGGGTCGAAGCTTTCTTT.